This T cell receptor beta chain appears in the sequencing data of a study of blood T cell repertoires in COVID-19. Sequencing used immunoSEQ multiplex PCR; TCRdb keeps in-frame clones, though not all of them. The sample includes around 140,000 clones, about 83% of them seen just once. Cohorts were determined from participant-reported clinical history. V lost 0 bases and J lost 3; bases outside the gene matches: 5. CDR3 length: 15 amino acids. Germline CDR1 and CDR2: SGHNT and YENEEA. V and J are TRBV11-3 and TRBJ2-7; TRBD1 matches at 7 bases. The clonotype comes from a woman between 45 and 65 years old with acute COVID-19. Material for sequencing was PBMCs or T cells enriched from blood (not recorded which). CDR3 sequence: CASSLDPGGNYEQYF. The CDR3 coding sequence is TGTGCCAGCAGCTTAGATCCAGGGGGTAACTACGAGCAGTACTTC.